These 28 T cell receptor beta chains came from one sample sequenced in a study of human T cells and chemical hapten exposure. Time point denoted: pre-sensitization, week 0. Treatment here: therapeutic diphenylcyclopropenone sensitization with weekly scalp DPC. TCRdb passed the RACE reads through MiXCR, listing each CDR3 protein once. This table has around 260,000 distinct CDR3 sequences, around 9.3% appearing once. Sequenced material: whole blood, taken in connection with sensitization to the hapten diphenylcyclopropenone (DPC). These receptors were obtained from a woman between 35 and 50 years old with alopecia areata. Some clones in this sample may be carry-over from other donors' samples.

This clonotype was picked up many times. The chain combines TRBV29-1 with TRBJ2-7; D is unresolved. This CDR3 region has 13 residues. V was clipped by 7 bases and J by 1 base, with 14 bases between them. The germline V gene encodes CDR1 SQVTM and CDR2 ANQGSEA. In nucleotides, the CDR3 is TGCAGCGCCCGCCTCTTCGGGTCCTACGAGCAGTACTTC. Protein sequence: CSARLFGSYEQYF.

The CDR3 loop is CASSPQTLSTDTQYF. CDR3 DNA: TGTGCCAGCAGTCCACAGACCCTAAGCACAGATACGCAGTATTTT. The rearrangement uses TRBV6-2 or TRBV6-3 and TRBJ2-3; D unresolved. The germline CDR1 and CDR2 sequences are MNHEY and SVGEGT. The CDR3 is made up of 15 amino acids. Trimming removed 5 bases from V and 0 bases from J, with 12 bases in between.

The chain has TRBV27 and TRBJ2-3; TRBD2 aligns across 8 bases. The CDR3 has 15 amino acids. Germline lookup yields CDR1 MNHEY and CDR2 SMNVEV (reference sequence). Trimming took 4 bases from V and 4 from J; bases not matched to a gene: 7. The CDR3 bases are TGTGCCAGCAGTTCTTATAGCGGGAAACCAGATACGCAGTATTTT. This codes for CASSSYSGKPDTQYF.

This clonotype was seen more than once but under ten times. V and J are TRBV20-1 and TRBJ2-5; 7 bases line up with TRBD2. Germline assignment: CDR1 DFQATT and CDR2 SNEGSKA (reference sequence). The ends lost 4 bases at V and 1 base at J; junction bases unmatched: 6. This CDR3 spans 14 amino acids. The CDR3 nucleotides read TGCAGTGCTATCCCGGGACTAACCCAAGAGACCCAGTACTTC. This sequence encodes CSAIPGLTQETQYF.

This clonotype was seen a handful of times. An end of the junction differs from the germline gene, which may be a read error. The rearrangement uses TRBV20-1 and TRBJ2-1; TRBD2 matches 10 bases. CDR3 length equals 14 residues. Per the germline V gene, CDR1 is DFQATT and CDR2 is SNEGSKA (reference sequence). CDR3 sequence reads: CSASRLAGVPVEVF. DNA for the CDR3: TGCAGTGCTAGTCGACTAGCGGGTGTCCCGGTCGAGGTCTTC.

The chain recombines TRBV9 with TRBJ1-1; a possible D gene is TRBD1 (5 bases). The CDR3 extends over 14 amino acids. Germline CDR1 and CDR2: SGDLS and YYNGEE. Trimming took 0 bases from V and 5 from J, leaving 11 bases between them. The CDR3 loop is CASSVGGDGTEAFF. The CDR3 DNA reads as TGTGCCAGCAGCGTAGGAGGGGATGGGACTGAAGCTTTCTTT.

This chain connects TRBV29-1 to TRBJ2-2; TRBD1 or TRBD2 may be the D gene (6 bases each). The CDR3 is 16 residues long. Germline V gene data show CDR1 as SQVTM and CDR2 as ANQGSEA. V was cut by 7 bases and J by 1 base, with 19 bases left in between. Here the CDR3 DNA reads TGCAGCGCTAGGGGGGCGGACTACCTGAACACCGGGGAGCTGTTTTTT. This codes for CSARGADYLNTGELFF.

The chain joins TRBV20-1 to TRBJ2-5; D perhaps matches TRBD2 (6 bases). The length of the CDR3 is 15 residues. Germline values: CDR1 DFQATT, CDR2 SNEGSKA (reference sequence). V shed 5 bases and J shed 0 bases, with 16 bases lying between them. The CDR3: CSAHGLGSDQETQYF. For the CDR3, the DNA is TGCAGTGCTCACGGACTCGGGAGCGACCAAGAGACCCAGTACTTC.

The chain recombines TRBV4-3 with TRBJ1-5, with D maybe TRBD1 (6 bases). Germline V gives CDR1 LGHNA, CDR2 YSLEER. This CDR3 comprises 15 residues. The V end lost 0 bases, the J end lost 6 bases, and 12 bases lay between the germline ends. The CDR3: CASSQDPGASQPQHF. In nucleotides, the CDR3 is TGCGCCAGCAGCCAAGATCCAGGGGCGAGTCAGCCCCAGCATTTT.

This clonotype was observed at least ten times. The V call is TRBV28, the J call TRBJ2-3; possibly TRBD2 for D (5 bases). The CDR3 contains 12 residues. Germline CDR1 reads MDHEN; CDR2 reads SYDVKM. Trimming took 5 bases from V and 8 from J, leaving 11 bases between them. The chain's CDR3 is CASSPLDGTQYF. The CDR3 DNA sequence: TGTGCCAGCAGTCCACTAGATGGTACGCAGTATTTT.

The sample holds a few counts of this clonotype. The V call is TRBV7-8, the J call TRBJ1-1; D call uncertain. V was clipped by 5 bases and J by 0 bases, with 10 bases between them. The germline CDR1 and CDR2 sequences are SGHVS and FQNEAQ. CDR3 size: 14 residues. CDR3 in DNA: TGTGCCAGCAGCCTACAGTACATGAACACTGAAGCTTTCTTT. Encoded protein: CASSLQYMNTEAFF.

The chain employs TRBV4-1 and TRBJ1-5; maybe TRBD1 (6 bases). V gave up 1 base and J gave up 1 base, with 11 bases separating them. Germline V gene sequence: CDR1 MGHRA, CDR2 YSYEKL. The CDR3 totals 16 residues. The CDR3 protein is CASSQVGGPSNQPQHF. The DNA for the CDR3 is TGCGCCAGCAGCCAAGTGGGGGGGCCCAGCAATCAGCCCCAGCATTTT.

This clonotype was counted between two and nine times. The chain combines TRBV5-5 with TRBJ2-7; TRBD2 agrees at 15 bases. The CDR3 spans 17 residues. The germline CDR1 and CDR2 sequences are SGHKS and YYEKEE (reference sequence). V trimming: 5 bases; J trimming: 2 bases; junction bases outside the gene matches: 8. The DNA for the CDR3 is TGTGCCAGCAGTTCGGGACTAGCGGGAGGACTAACCTACGAGCAGTACTTC. Translating it yields CASSSGLAGGLTYEQYF.

The sample holds many counts of this clonotype. Here the CDR3 reads CASSFRDRMQETQYF. The CDR3 coding sequence is TGTGCCAGCAGTTTCCGGGACAGAATGCAAGAGACCCAGTACTTC. The chain carries TRBV27 and TRBJ2-5, with 7 bases identical to TRBD1. From germline, CDR1 is MNHEY and CDR2 SMNVEV (reference sequence). The CDR3 is 15 residues long. Germline trimming cut 3 bases from V and 2 bases from J; bases unmatched to any gene: 6.

V and J are TRBV29-1 and TRBJ1-1; no clear D. Germline V gene lookup returns CDR1 SQVTM and CDR2 ANQGSEA. V lost 1 base, J lost 6 bases, and 6 bases lay in between. The CDR3 covers 11 residues. CDR3 sequence (DNA): TGCAGCGTTGAAGCAGCGGCTGAAGCTTTCTTT. Residues: CSVEAAAEAFF.

The V and J genes are TRBV30 and TRBJ2-3; 7 bases agree with TRBD1. The CDR3 totals 15 residues. Germline assignment: CDR1 GTSNPN and CDR2 SVGIG (reference sequence). Germline trimming cut 5 bases from V and 3 bases from J; bases unmatched to any gene: 11. Here the CDR3 reads CAWGGGQAGTDTQYF. The CDR3 DNA follows: TGTGCCTGGGGCGGTGGACAGGCAGGGACAGATACGCAGTATTTT.

The chain links TRBV3-1 to TRBJ2-7; 12 bases are a match to TRBD2. The CDR3 is 15 residues long. With V trimmed by 1 base and J by 6 bases, 4 bases remained unmatched. CDR1 and CDR2 (germline): LGHDT, YNNKEL (reference sequence). The CDR3 nucleotides read TGTGCCAGCAGCCAAGCTAGCGGGAGGGCCGGCGAGCAGTACTTC. Translation gives CASSQASGRAGEQYF.

This clonotype has a handful of counts. The chain recombines TRBV11-1 with TRBJ2-7, with 7 nucleotides matching TRBD2. The CDR3 is 16 amino acids. The germline gives CDR1 SGHAT, CDR2 FQDESV (reference sequence). V was clipped by 7 bases and J by 0 bases; unmatched bases: 12. CDR3 nucleotide sequence: TGTGCCAGCATCTGCGAACTAGCGTTGAGCTCCTACGAGCAGTACTTC. This gives the protein CASICELALSSYEQYF. Combining the CDR3 with reference TRBV11-1 and TRBJ2-7 gives the whole variable domain EAEVAQSPRYKITEKSQAVAFWCDPISGHATLYWYRQILGQGPELLVQFQDESVVDDSQLPKDRFSAERLKGVDSTLKIQPAELGDSAMYLCASICELALSSYEQYFGPGTRLTVT.

Many counts were recorded for this clonotype. V usage is TRBV20-1 and J usage is TRBJ2-5, with D perhaps matching TRBD1 (5 bases). The ends were cut back, 0 bases at V and 4 bases at J, with 30 bases in the middle. The germline gives CDR1 DFQATT, CDR2 SNEGSKA (reference sequence). CDR3 length: 20 residues. CDR3 region: CSAREVWRQPGFGRRETQYF. In DNA, the CDR3 is TGCAGTGCTAGAGAGGTGTGGAGACAGCCCGGATTTGGACGGAGAGAGACCCAGTACTTC.

This rearrangement joins TRBV12-3 or TRBV12-4 to TRBJ2-5, with a weak D call TRBD2 (5 bases). V was clipped by 5 bases and J by 3 bases, with 13 bases between them. The CDR3 has 14 residues. The CDR3 is CASSHSGREETQYF. CDR3 coding DNA: TGTGCCAGCAGTCACAGCGGAAGGGAAGAGACCCAGTACTTC.

The sample holds many counts of this clonotype. The chain employs TRBV27 and TRBJ2-7; TRBD2 matches 7 bases. This CDR3 has 15 residues. V was pared by 2 bases and J by 4 bases, with 8 bases of the junction left unmatched. Germline V lookup: CDR1 MNHEY, CDR2 SMNVEV (reference sequence). CDR3 protein: CASSLGLVRVYEQYF. The CDR3 DNA reads TGTGCCAGCAGTTTAGGACTAGTTAGGGTATACGAGCAGTACTTC.

The chain recombines TRBV5-1 with TRBJ2-1, with TRBD2 identical over 9 bases. The germline V gene has CDR1 SGHRS and CDR2 YFSETQ. The CDR3 has 16 residues. V shed 5 bases and J 5 bases; nucleotides not matched to a gene: 11. CDR3: CASSQVASGIHNEQFF. CDR3 nucleotides: TGCGCCAGCAGTCAGGTGGCTAGCGGGATCCACAATGAGCAGTTCTTC.

This chain uses TRBV11-2 with TRBJ2-3, with 8 bases identical to TRBD2. Germline V gene data show CDR1 as SGHAT and CDR2 as FQNNGV. The CDR3 is 16 residues long. With 5 bases clipped from V and 2 bases from J, the junction kept 9 bases outside the gene matches. CDR3 amino acids: CASSALAGLTTDTQYF. The CDR3 DNA is TGTGCCAGCAGCGCGTTAGCGGGACTGACCACAGATACGCAGTATTTT.

This clonotype was found many times. The chain is built from TRBV7-9 and TRBJ2-1, with TRBD2 identical over 9 bases. CDR1 SEHNR and CDR2 FQNEAQ come from the germline V gene (reference sequence). The V gene end was trimmed by 5 bases and the J gene end by 5 bases; junction bases not matched to a gene: 7. The CDR3 totals 15 residues. The CDR3 coding sequence is TGTGCCAGCAGCCCGGGACTAGCTCCCGACAATGAGCAGTTCTTC. Translated, it gives CASSPGLAPDNEQFF.

The chain couples TRBV24-1 to TRBJ1-1; D gene unclear. Germline CDR1 is KGHDR and CDR2 is SFDVKD. V was clipped by 3 bases and J by 4 bases, with 11 bases between them. There are 14 residues in the CDR3. CDR3 loop: CATSDPLRPTEAFF. The CDR3 DNA reads TGTGCCACCAGTGATCCCCTGAGACCCACTGAAGCTTTCTTT.

The chain is built from TRBV28 and TRBJ2-7; 12 nucleotides agree with TRBD2. The ends lost 2 bases at V and 6 bases at J; junction bases unmatched: 8. Germline values: CDR1 MDHEN, CDR2 SYDVKM. This CDR3 comprises 16 residues. The DNA of the CDR3 is TGTGCCAGCAGTTTACCAGGACTAGCGGGACCGCGCGAGCAGTACTTC. Residues: CASSLPGLAGPREQYF.

This clonotype was seen more than once but under ten times. V and J are TRBV7-9 and TRBJ1-1; D possibly corresponds to TRBD1 (6 bases). V dropped 5 bases and J dropped 3 bases, with 13 bases sitting between them. Germline CDR1 and CDR2: SEHNR and FQNEAQ (reference sequence). The CDR3 covers 14 residues. As DNA, the CDR3 is TGTGCCAGCAGCACCCTGGGGGCCGACACTGAAGCTTTCTTT. Amino acid sequence: CASSTLGADTEAFF.

This clonotype was counted ten times or more. The chain recombines TRBV5-1 with TRBJ1-6; 8 nucleotides align to TRBD1. Germline trimming cut 7 bases from V and 6 bases from J; bases unmatched to any gene: 6. CDR3 size: 14 residues. Germline V gives CDR1 SGHRS, CDR2 YFSETQ. The CDR3 nucleotides are TGCGCCAGCCGGATGGACAGGGCTAATTCACCCCTCCACTTT. Translated: CASRMDRANSPLHF.